Following are 27 T cell receptor beta chains from one sample sequenced in a study of T-cell memory formation after mild COVID-19. TCRdb reanalysed the 5' RACE reads using MiXCR and keeps one entry per CDR3 protein. The data contain fewer than 500,000 distinct CDR3 sequences, around a quarter of them singletons. Sequencing input: PBMCs or a T cell subset sorted from them (not recorded which). The receptors were sampled from an adult woman who had mild COVID-19 (a few samples of this study predate the infection). Cell type and time point are not known.

This rearrangement joins TRBV20-1 to TRBJ2-2; no clear D gene. CDR1 DFQATT and CDR2 SNEGSKA come from the germline V gene (reference sequence). The V end was cut by 7 bases, the J end by 2 bases, with 11 bases between. The length of the CDR3 is 13 residues. CDR3 bases: TGCAGTGTTCGGGTTCTAAACACCGGGGAGCTGTTTTTT. Protein product: CSVRVLNTGELFF.

In its sample, this clonotype was seen a few times. The V and J genes are TRBV4-1 and TRBJ2-5; D is ambiguous. V lost 1 base, J lost 0 bases, and 9 bases lay in between. The CDR3 contains 15 residues. From germline, CDR1 is MGHRA and CDR2 YSYEKL. In DNA, the CDR3 is TGCGCCAGCAGCCAAGTTGGTGTAAACCAAGAGACCCAGTACTTC. This translates into CASSQVGVNQETQYF.

In nucleotides, the CDR3 is TGTGCCATAGAACGTGTAAGCGGTTTGTCCTACAATGAGCAGTTCTTC. It yields the protein CAIERVSGLSYNEQFF. The chain links TRBV10-3 to TRBJ2-1; tentatively, D is TRBD2 (5 bases). This CDR3 is built from 16 residues. Germline V CDR1 and CDR2: ENHRY, SYGVKD. The ends were cut back, 9 bases at V and 1 base at J, with 19 bases in the middle.

The rearrangement uses TRBV4-3 and TRBJ2-3, with no clear D. The ends were cut back, 0 bases at V and 2 bases at J, with 6 bases in the middle. Germline V gene data show CDR1 as LGHNA and CDR2 as YSLEER. The CDR3 is 14 residues long. In nucleotides, the CDR3 is TGCGCCAGCAGCCAAGATTGGATCACAGATACGCAGTATTTT. This translates into CASSQDWITDTQYF.

This clonotype turned up a few times. This chain uses TRBV20-1 with TRBJ2-7; either TRBD1 or TRBD2 may supply D (5 bases each). The V gene lost 5 bases and the J gene lost 3 bases, with 20 bases spanning the gap. The CDR3 covers 15 residues. CDR1 is DFQATT and CDR2 is SNEGSKA in the germline V gene (reference sequence). CDR3 sequence (DNA): TGCAGTGCTCTTAACCCCGGGACCAACGTCTACGAGCAGTACTTC. Its translation is CSALNPGTNVYEQYF.

The V and J genes are TRBV29-1 and TRBJ1-2, with D unresolved. CDR1 is SQVTM and CDR2 is ANQGSEA in the germline V gene. This CDR3 contains 11 residues. Trimming pared 7 bases from V and 7 bases from J, leaving 13 bases between. CDR3 loop: CSAWFKAGYTF. The CDR3 region has the DNA TGCAGCGCGTGGTTTAAAGCTGGCTACACCTTC.

The chain combines TRBV29-1 with TRBJ2-3; either TRBD1 or TRBD2 may fit D (6 bases each). The V gene's germline CDR1 is SQVTM and CDR2 ANQGSEA. There are 15 residues in the CDR3. V was cut by 7 bases and J by 0 bases, with 17 bases left in between. CDR3 nucleotide sequence: TGCAGCGCGGGGGCCGGGACACCTAGCACAGATACGCAGTATTTT. This translates into CSAGAGTPSTDTQYF.

V is TRBV6-5 and J is TRBJ2-5; 7 positions agree with TRBD1. The length of the CDR3 is 15 residues. V was clipped by 2 bases and J by 5 bases; unmatched bases: 8. Germline V gene lookup returns CDR1 MNHEY and CDR2 SVGAGI. The CDR3 reads CASSYLNRGGETQYF. CDR3 DNA sequence: TGTGCCAGCAGTTACCTTAACAGGGGCGGGGAGACCCAGTACTTC.

This clonotype was observed a handful of times. The chain is built from TRBV29-1 and TRBJ1-5; perhaps TRBD1 as D (6 bases). Trimming cost V 4 bases and J 7 bases, with 17 bases left between them. Germline V lookup: CDR1 SQVTM, CDR2 ANQGSEA. There are 14 residues in the CDR3. The CDR3: CSVAGEQGGQPQHF. The CDR3 nucleotides are TGCAGCGTTGCAGGGGAACAGGGAGGACAGCCCCAGCATTTT.

This chain links TRBV2 with TRBJ2-5; TRBD1 is a possible D gene (6 bases). Looked up from germline, CDR1 is SNHLY and CDR2 is FYNNEI. Trimming removed 8 bases at V and 4 bases at J, with 17 bases between. This CDR3 spans 14 amino acids. CDR3 DNA: TGTGCCAGCTGCCGGGACACTACTCGAGAGACCCAGTACTTC. This gives the protein CASCRDTTRETQYF.

CDR3 sequence reads: CASSDGQGAYYGYTF. CDR3 DNA: TGTGCCAGCAGCGACGGACAGGGGGCTTACTATGGCTACACCTTC. The chain carries TRBV7-8 and TRBJ1-2; 11 bases are shared with TRBD1. CDR1 is SGHVS, CDR2 FQNEAQ, per germline. The trim removed 5 bases at V and 3 bases at J, leaving 5 bases unmatched. This CDR3 has 15 amino acids.

This clonotype was counted only a few times. The CDR3 spells CASRELSSVTEAFF. As DNA, the CDR3 is TGTGCCAGCAGAGAGCTGAGCTCTGTCACTGAAGCTTTCTTT. The chain couples TRBV6-1 to TRBJ1-1; D uncertain. The V end lost 6 bases, the J end lost 4 bases, and 15 bases lay between the germline ends. The V gene's germline CDR1 is MNHNS and CDR2 SASEGT. The CDR3 is 14 amino acids.

The sample holds a few counts of this clonotype. This chain joins TRBV7-6 and TRBJ2-1; 8 positions match TRBD2. V gave up 3 bases and J gave up 4 bases; unmatched junction bases: 5. Germline V gives CDR1 SGHVS, CDR2 FNYEAQ. The length of the CDR3 is 15 residues. In nucleotides, the CDR3 is TGTGCCAGCAGCTTCATTAGCGGGGATTACAATGAGCAGTTCTTC. Translated, it gives CASSFISGDYNEQFF.

The V and J genes are TRBV30 and TRBJ1-4; no reliable D call. The germline gives CDR1 GTSNPN, CDR2 SVGIG (reference sequence). The CDR3 totals 15 residues. V lost 2 bases and J lost 5, with 15 bases in between. CDR3 in DNA: TGTGCCTGGAGTAAGGCGGCCAGCCTAAATGAAAAACTGTTTTTT. Protein product: CAWSKAASLNEKLFF.

The chain combines TRBV7-9 with TRBJ2-5; 13 nucleotides agree with TRBD2. J gave up 2 bases and V 3 bases, and 6 bases lay outside the gene matches. This CDR3 spans 17 amino acids. Germline CDR1 is SEHNR and CDR2 is FQNEAQ (reference sequence). The CDR3 DNA reads as TGTGCCAGCAGCTTTCTAGGACTAGCGGGGGAGCAAGAGACCCAGTACTTC. Its protein product is CASSFLGLAGEQETQYF.

The gene calls are TRBV20-1 and TRBJ2-2, with 10 bases lining up with TRBD2. The CDR3 length is 16 residues. V shed 5 bases and J 5 bases; nucleotides not matched to a gene: 11. From germline, CDR1 is DFQATT and CDR2 SNEGSKA (reference sequence). The CDR3 DNA reads TGCAGTGCTCCCAGGGGGGCTAGCGGGAGTACCGGGGAGCTGTTTTTT. Its protein product is CSAPRGASGSTGELFF.

V is TRBV5-6 and J is TRBJ2-1, with D uncertain. Germline values: CDR1 SGHDT, CDR2 YYEEEE. The CDR3 runs 13 residues. V was pared by 5 bases and J by 5 bases, with 11 bases between. The CDR3 nucleotides are TGTGCCAGCAGTTTGATGGGGAACAATGAGCAGTTCTTC. Translation: CASSLMGNNEQFF.

As DNA, the CDR3 is TGTGCCAGCAGCGTAGATGTGACAGGGGCCACGGGTGAGCAGTTCTTC. This encodes CASSVDVTGATGEQFF. This chain uses TRBV9 with TRBJ2-1; 8 bases agree with TRBD1. Per the germline V gene, CDR1 is SGDLS and CDR2 is YYNGEE. The J segment lost 9 bases and the V segment lost 0 bases, leaving 11 bases of the junction unmatched. The CDR3 extends over 16 amino acids.

The V and J genes are TRBV29-1 and TRBJ2-5; 10 nucleotides match TRBD2. V gave up 6 bases and J gave up 5 bases; unmatched junction bases: 3. Per the germline V gene, CDR1 is SQVTM and CDR2 is ANQGSEA. The CDR3 is 12 amino acids. The CDR3 region is CSVAGGGETQYF. For the CDR3, the DNA is TGCAGCGTAGCGGGAGGGGGGGAGACCCAGTACTTC.

In its sample, this clonotype was seen a few times. J is TRBJ2-7 and V is TRBV7-9, with 12 bases matching TRBD1. J lost 8 bases, V lost 2 bases, and 10 bases had no gene match. The germline V gene encodes CDR1 SEHNR and CDR2 FQNEAQ (reference sequence). The CDR3 spans 16 residues. CDR3 DNA sequence: TGTGCCAGCAGCTTACCAAGGGGGGACAGGGGGCGCAAGCAGTACTTC. Its translation: CASSLPRGDRGRKQYF.

V and J are TRBV12-3 or TRBV12-4 and TRBJ1-5; weak D call: TRBD1 (6 bases). Trimming stripped 3 bases from V and 6 bases from J, with 12 bases between. The CDR3 has 14 amino acids. The CDR3 sequence is CASSFRGGGQPQHF. The CDR3 DNA reads TGTGCCAGCAGTTTCCGAGGAGGGGGTCAGCCCCAGCATTTT.

This clonotype has a count of ten or more. The chain recombines TRBV9 with TRBJ1-3; D is unclear. This CDR3 spans 13 amino acids. Deletions cut 2 bases from V and 3 bases from J, with 6 bases between. The germline CDR1 and CDR2 sequences are SGDLS and YYNGEE. CDR3 bases: TGTGCCAGCAGCGTGACTGATGGAAACACCATATATTTT. Its translation is CASSVTDGNTIYF.

The CDR3 nucleotides are TGCGCCAGCAGCTTACGGGGGGCCCCCGGCGAGACCCAGTACTTC. It codes for CASSLRGAPGETQYF. This chain joins TRBV5-1 and TRBJ2-5; weak D call: TRBD2 (7 bases). Trimming left V 2 bases short and J 5 bases short, with 16 bases between. The V gene's germline CDR1 is SGHRS and CDR2 YFSETQ. The CDR3 has 15 residues. The variable domain in full, completed from reference TRBV5-1 and TRBJ2-5, reads KAGVTQTPRYLIKTRGQQVTLSCSPISGHRSVSWYQQTPGQGLQFLFEYFSETQRNKGNFPGRFSGRQFSNSRSEMNVSTLELGDSALYLCASSLRGAPGETQYFGPGTRLLVL.

This clonotype was detected ten times or more. The chain combines TRBV5-5 with TRBJ2-2; D not resolved. V dropped 4 bases and J dropped 5 bases, with 15 bases sitting between them. The CDR3 extends over 15 amino acids. The germline CDR1 and CDR2 sequences are SGHKS and YYEKEE (reference sequence). CDR3 residues: CASSADGEETGELFF. As DNA, the CDR3 is TGTGCCAGCAGCGCCGACGGAGAGGAAACCGGGGAGCTGTTTTTT.

This clonotype was seen once. The chain joins TRBV12-3 or TRBV12-4 to TRBJ1-2; D is ambiguous. The CDR3 is 14 amino acids. V was cut by 5 bases and J by 10 bases, with 20 bases left in between. The CDR3 nucleotides read TGTGCCAGCAGTCCCCGGTGGCAGGTAGTGAACTACACCTTC. Residues: CASSPRWQVVNYTF.

The genes are TRBV15 and TRBJ2-7, with no clear D. CDR3 length: 14 amino acids. Looked up from germline, CDR1 is LNHNV and CDR2 is YYDKDF (reference sequence). V was pared by 0 bases and J by 0 bases, with 6 bases between. CDR3 in DNA: TGTGCCACCAGCAGAGAGGTCAGCTCCTACGAGCAGTACTTC. It is translated as CATSREVSSYEQYF.

The V call is TRBV20-1, the J call TRBJ1-2; no firm D call. V was cut by 0 bases and J by 4 bases, with 6 bases left in between. The CDR3 is made up of 12 amino acids. In germline, CDR1 is DFQATT, CDR2 SNEGSKA (reference sequence). The CDR3 spells CSARDSRYGYTF. The CDR3 DNA reads as TGCAGTGCTAGAGACAGCCGCTATGGCTACACCTTC.